Shown below are 25 T cell receptor beta chains from a single sample sequenced in a study of blood T cell repertoires in COVID-19 (dated by TCRdb to the early 2020s). The receptor library was made with the immunoSEQ multiplex PCR assay. Entries here come from immuneACCESS through TCRdb and include only in-frame sequences with V and J called. Some clones fail to appear in such tables; in the studies checked, an unresolved V gene covers under half of the shortfall, and the cause of the remainder is unknown. In all, the sample holds approximately 300,000 clones, and around 90% of those were seen once. The ten top clones hold about 6% of the sample. The material sequenced was PBMCs or T cells enriched from blood (not recorded which). Receptor source: a woman between 25 and 40 years old who had recovered from COVID-19.

This chain joins TRBV5-6 and TRBJ2-7; the match to TRBD1 covers 8 bases. V was pared by 4 bases and J by 6 bases, with 9 bases of the junction left unmatched. The CDR3 sequence is 14 residues long. Germline lookup yields CDR1 SGHDT and CDR2 YYEEEE. The CDR3 DNA is TGTGCCAGCAGCCCCGTGGACAGGGTAAGCGAGCAGTACTTC. It is translated as CASSPVDRVSEQYF.

Remarks on this clone: The junction and the germline gene differ at one end; a read error may be behind it. The CDR3 nucleotides read TGTGCCAGTAGTATCGACGGAGTACGGGGAAATGGGCAGTTCTTC. It codes for CASSIDGVRGNGQFF. This rearrangement joins TRBV19 to TRBJ2-1; D is possibly TRBD2 (5 bases). The germline gives CDR1 LNHDA, CDR2 SQIVND (reference sequence). The CDR3 contains 15 residues.

Only a few counts were recorded for this clone. The V and J genes are TRBV7-9 and TRBJ2-7; D unclear. V was clipped by 5 bases and J by 2 bases, with 16 bases between them. This CDR3 comprises 15 residues. Germline V lookup: CDR1 SEHNR, CDR2 FQNEAQ (reference sequence). The CDR3: CASSPRFERPYEQYF. In DNA, the CDR3 is TGTGCCAGCAGCCCCCGGTTCGAGCGCCCCTACGAGCAGTACTTC.

The chain joins TRBV7-3 to TRBJ2-5; 9 bases are shared with TRBD2. The CDR3 sequence is 14 residues long. Per the germline V gene, CDR1 is SGHTA and CDR2 is FQGTGA. Trimming removed 1 base from V and 5 bases from J; junction bases left unmatched: 2. The CDR3 sequence: CASSLSGGAETQYF. Written as DNA, the CDR3 is TGTGCCAGCAGCTTAAGCGGGGGGGCGGAGACCCAGTACTTC.

In its sample, this clone was seen a few times. CDR3 nucleotides: TGCGCCAGCAGTGATTGGGCCAGGGGGAATGAAAAACTGTTTTTT. Protein: CASSDWARGNEKLFF. The chain joins TRBV10-1 to TRBJ1-4; TRBD1 aligns across 7 bases. The CDR3 length is 15 residues. CDR1 and CDR2 from the germline V gene are WNHNN and SYGVQD (reference sequence). V shed 3 bases, J shed 5 bases, and the junction held 6 bases outside the gene matches.

The genes are TRBV7-8 and TRBJ2-2, with a weak D call TRBD1 (6 bases). Germline CDR1 and CDR2: SGHVS and FQNEAQ. With 5 bases removed from V and 1 base from J, the gap between germline ends came to 11 bases. The CDR3 sequence is 15 residues long. The CDR3 is CASSPQGLNTGELFF. As DNA, the CDR3 is TGTGCCAGCAGCCCCCAGGGGTTGAACACCGGGGAGCTGTTTTTT.

The chain's CDR3 is CASRETHNYGYTF. DNA for the CDR3: TGTGCCAGCAGAGAGACACACAACTATGGCTACACCTTC. The J gene is TRBJ1-2, the V gene TRBV6-5, with no clear D. V lost 6 bases and J 2 bases, leaving 10 bases between the germline ends. Germline loops: CDR1 MNHEY, CDR2 SVGAGI. The CDR3 totals 13 residues.

Note on this clone: An end of the junction differs from the germline gene, which may be a read error. This chain uses TRBV7-7 with TRBJ1-1; D uncertain. From germline, CDR1 is SSHAT and CDR2 FNYEAQ (reference sequence). The CDR3 covers 11 residues. The CDR3 loop is CASSLVSEAFF. The CDR3 DNA reads as TGTGCTAGCAGCTTAGTCTCTGAAGCTTTCTTT.

The table lists this clone with a few counts. The chain is built from TRBV5-1 and TRBJ1-2; 11 bases fit TRBD1. Germline-derived CDR1 and CDR2 are SGHRS and YFSETQ. The junction had 8 bases not matched to a gene; V was cut back by 3 bases and J by 1 base. This CDR3 is built from 17 residues. CDR3 sequence (DNA): TGCGCCAGCAGCTGGGAGGACAGGGGGCCGGATAACTATGGCTACACCTTC. This codes for CASSWEDRGPDNYGYTF. The full variable domain, its missing parts supplied by reference TRBV5-1 and TRBJ1-2, is KAGVTQTPRYLIKTRGQQVTLSCSPISGHRSVSWYQQTPGQGLQFLFEYFSETQRNKGNFPGRFSGRQFSNSRSEMNVSTLELGDSALYLCASSWEDRGPDNYGYTFGSGTRLTVV.

V and J are TRBV9 and TRBJ2-1, with D possibly TRBD2 on 6 matching bases. CDR1 and CDR2 (germline): SGDLS, YYNGEE. Trimming pared 4 bases from V and 5 bases from J, leaving 10 bases between. The CDR3 covers 13 residues. The CDR3 protein is CASSLRLDNEQFF. CDR3 DNA sequence: TGTGCCAGCAGCCTTAGACTAGACAATGAGCAGTTCTTC.

This clone was detected once. The chain combines TRBV5-1 with TRBJ2-3; 9 nucleotides line up with TRBD1. The ends lost 4 bases at V and 5 bases at J; junction bases unmatched: 8. Germline V CDR1 and CDR2: SGHRS, YFSETQ. The CDR3 is 15 residues long. CDR3 in DNA: TGCGCCAGCAGCCTTAGGACAGGGGCTGAAGATACGCAGTATTTT. This gives the protein CASSLRTGAEDTQYF. The full variable domain, completed using reference TRBV5-1 and TRBJ2-3, is KAGVTQTPRYLIKTRGQQVTLSCSPISGHRSVSWYQQTPGQGLQFLFEYFSETQRNKGNFPGRFSGRQFSNSRSEMNVSTLELGDSALYLCASSLRTGAEDTQYFGPGTRLTVL.

The V gene is TRBV12-5, the J gene TRBJ2-3; unclear D gene. V was trimmed by 2 bases and J by 0 bases, leaving 6 bases between them. Germline V gene sequence: CDR1 LGHNT, CDR2 FRNRAP. The CDR3 contains 14 residues. The DNA of the CDR3 is TGTGCTAGTGGTTTGCACGGGAGCACAGATACGCAGTATTTT. Its translation is CASGLHGSTDTQYF.

The rearrangement joins TRBV18 to TRBJ2-7; 8 nucleotides align to TRBD2. Germline CDR1 KGHSH, CDR2 LQKENI. J gave up 0 bases and V 3 bases, and 4 bases lay outside the gene matches. CDR3 length: 15 amino acids. CDR3 nucleotide sequence: TGTGCCAGCTCACCGACGGGAGGGGGCTCCTACGAGCAGTACTTC. Its translation is CASSPTGGGSYEQYF.

The chain joins TRBV27 to TRBJ2-7; 7 bases are shared with TRBD1. The CDR3 spans 12 residues. Germline loops: CDR1 MNHEY, CDR2 SMNVEV (reference sequence). The ends lost 5 bases at V and 6 bases at J; junction bases unmatched: 4. The CDR3, as DNA: TGTGCCAGCAGTGAATACAGGGGCGAGCAGTACTTC. Translating gives CASSEYRGEQYF.

The chain couples TRBV6-4 to TRBJ2-7; D remains ambiguous. The CDR3 is made up of 13 amino acids. Trimming cost V 2 bases and J 2 bases, with 7 bases left between them. The V gene's germline CDR1 is MRHNA and CDR2 SNTAGT. For the CDR3, the DNA is TGTGCCAGCAGTGACGGGCCAGCCTACGAGCAGTACTTC. Its protein product is CASSDGPAYEQYF.

The chain has TRBV5-1 and TRBJ1-2; TRBD1 matches at 8 bases. The germline CDR1 and CDR2 sequences are SGHRS and YFSETQ. Losses at the gene ends were 2 bases for V and 4 bases for J; bases not matched to a gene: 7. The CDR3 consists of 15 residues. The CDR3 region is CASSFPGQETYGYTF. CDR3 in DNA: TGCGCCAGCAGCTTCCCGGGACAGGAGACCTATGGCTACACCTTC.

V is TRBV29-1 and J is TRBJ2-6, with D perhaps TRBD1 (6 bases). The CDR3 has 15 residues. The V and J ends lost 4 bases and 0 bases respectively, with 10 bases between them. Germline CDR1 reads SQVTM; CDR2 reads ANQGSEA. The CDR3 DNA is TGCAGCGTTGTGGGACATCTCTCTGGGGCCAACGTCCTGACTTTC. Its protein is CSVVGHLSGANVLTF.

This clone has just a few counts. The rearrangement links TRBV4-2 to TRBJ1-5, with no clear D. Trimming pared 3 bases from V and 2 bases from J, leaving 11 bases between. The CDR3 is 15 residues long. Germline V gene sequence: CDR1 LGHNA, CDR2 YNFKEQ. CDR3 in amino acids: CASSHQRGGNQPQHF. Written as DNA, the CDR3 is TGTGCCAGCAGCCACCAACGGGGTGGCAATCAGCCCCAGCATTTT.

CDR3 in amino acids: CSATTGQGYTF. CDR3 DNA: TGCAGTGCGACGACAGGGCAAGGCTACACCTTC. The chain employs TRBV20-1 and TRBJ1-2; 7 positions agree with TRBD1. Looked up from germline, CDR1 is DFQATT and CDR2 is SNEGSKA (reference sequence). This CDR3 has 11 amino acids. Unmatched junction bases numbered 6, after V lost 6 bases and J lost 8 bases.

This clone was seen more than once but under ten times. The J gene is TRBJ1-3, the V gene TRBV5-1; 7 bases fit TRBD1. The CDR3 contains 14 residues. V dropped 4 bases and J dropped 6; count of bases not matched to a gene: 7. Germline V gene lookup returns CDR1 SGHRS and CDR2 YFSETQ. DNA for the CDR3: TGCGCCAGCAGCAACAGGGGACTCGAAAACACCATATATTTT. It codes for CASSNRGLENTIYF.

The chain employs TRBV2 and TRBJ1-6; the D gene is possibly TRBD1 (5 bases). Germline lookup yields CDR1 SNHLY and CDR2 FYNNEI. V was clipped by 3 bases and J by 6 bases, with 12 bases between them. There are 15 residues in the CDR3. In DNA, the CDR3 is TGTGCCAGCAGTGACTATGGACAAGCTAATTCACCCCTCCACTTT. Protein sequence: CASSDYGQANSPLHF. The whole variable domain, remainder taken from reference TRBV2 and TRBJ1-6, is EPEVTQTPSHQVTQMGQEVILRCVPISNHLYFYWYRQILGQKVEFLVSFYNNEISEKSEIFDDQFSVERPDGSNFTLKIRSTKLEDSAMYFCASSDYGQANSPLHFGNGTRLTVT.

The chain couples TRBV9 to TRBJ1-1; no clear D gene. Looked up from germline, CDR1 is SGDLS and CDR2 is YYNGEE. V lost 7 bases and J lost 6, with 16 bases in between. This CDR3 contains 13 residues. CDR3 protein: CASGDPRGAEAFF. In DNA form, the CDR3 reads TGTGCCAGCGGCGATCCTCGGGGAGCTGAAGCTTTCTTT. Full variable domain (outside the CDR3, taken from reference TRBV9 and TRBJ1-1): DSGVTQTPKHLITATGQRVTLRCSPRSGDLSVYWYQQSLDQGLQFLIQYYNGEERAKGNILERFSAQQFPDLHSELNLSSLELGDSALYFCASGDPRGAEAFFGQGTRLTVV.

This clone was seen more than once but under ten times. The rearrangement links TRBV30 to TRBJ1-2; possible D gene TRBD1, 5 bases. V was shortened by 2 bases and J by 5 bases, with 12 bases between the two germline ends. CDR1 and CDR2 (germline): GTSNPN, SVGIG (reference sequence). The CDR3 is 13 amino acids. The CDR3 DNA sequence: TGTGCCTGGAGTTTGGGGCAGGCATATGGCTACACCTTC. Protein product: CAWSLGQAYGYTF.

The chain recombines TRBV27 with TRBJ2-7, with a tentative D call TRBD1 (6 bases). There are 13 residues in the CDR3. Per the germline V gene, CDR1 is MNHEY and CDR2 is SMNVEV (reference sequence). V lost 8 bases, J lost 0 bases, and 11 bases lay in between. CDR3 residues: CASQTGHSYEQYF. The CDR3 DNA is TGTGCCAGCCAGACAGGACACTCCTACGAGCAGTACTTC.

This chain uses TRBV19 with TRBJ1-2; tentatively, D is TRBD1 (5 bases). From germline, CDR1 is LNHDA and CDR2 SQIVND (reference sequence). V was trimmed by 2 bases and J by 2 bases, leaving 9 bases between them. The CDR3 sequence is 14 residues long. The CDR3 region has the DNA TGTGCCAGTAGTATATCTGCAGGGAACTATGGCTACACCTTC. Residues: CASSISAGNYGYTF.